The TCR beta chain described here comes from a study of T cell responses to AZD1222 COVID-19 vaccine. On this clone itself: Its antigen remains unidentified.

The table came from immunoSEQ multiplex PCR; TCRdb's copy has only in-frame clones and leaves some out. The sample has some 110,000 clones; roughly 85% are singletons. Overall study findings and caveats: Among the donors, most were white British and more were female, and clonal diversity was possibly underestimated.

Trimming pared 6 bases from V and 6 bases from J, leaving 17 bases between. The CDR3 extends over 14 amino acids. From germline, CDR1 is MNHNY and CDR2 SVGAGI (reference sequence). Pooling was applied to second doses at about 4 or about 12 weeks. The source material was peripheral blood, sampled 28 days after the second AZD1222 dose. The sequence was collected from an adult who received the AZD1222 COVID-19 vaccine. The chain employs TRBV6-6 and TRBJ1-1; D gene ambiguous. The CDR3 loop is CASRTFRGLAEAFF. As DNA, the CDR3 is TGTGCCAGCAGGACGTTCCGAGGGTTGGCTGAAGCTTTCTTT.